The present T cell receptor beta chain was sequenced within a study of tumor-infiltrating lymphocytes in primary liver carcinoma. Study details: Samples produced roughly 3.5 to 7.5 million productive TCRbeta reads, comparable across tissue types.

Synthesis of TCR beta cDNA was carried out from 450 to 650 ng total RNA with a constant-region primer. Three nested multiplex PCR rounds of slightly modified ARM-PCR generated TCR beta libraries. The opening two PCR rounds, ten to eleven cycles each, paired TRBV1-TRBV30 forward primers with a C-beta reverse primer. TCRdb processed the multiplex PCR reads anew with MiXCR; each CDR3 protein has one entry. This sample has approximately 210,000 distinct CDR3 sequences, with 65% found just once. General observations from the study: Tumor region pairs showed greater overlap than either tumor-adjacent or tumor-blood pairs did.

V lost 7 bases to trimming and J lost 0 bases; unmatched junction nucleotides: 10. The CDR3 is 17 amino acids. It was unsorted whole blood that yielded blood RNA, and germline DNA was also extracted. The researchers drew 3.5 to 5 milliliters of peripheral blood before surgery. As for this clonotype: Its antigen is unknown. One base away lies a much larger clone, so this may be a sequencing read error.

The sequence was obtained from a woman aged 55-75 years with primary liver carcinoma and hepatitis B virus infection. This sequence joins TRBV12-3 or TRBV12-4 and TRBJ2-4, with 9 bases lining up with TRBD1. Material: peripheral blood. This chain's CDR3 is CASMRDRESLAKNIQYF. The CDR3 DNA reads as TGTGCCAGCATGCGGGACAGGGAATCCTTAGCCAAAAACATTCAGTACTTC.